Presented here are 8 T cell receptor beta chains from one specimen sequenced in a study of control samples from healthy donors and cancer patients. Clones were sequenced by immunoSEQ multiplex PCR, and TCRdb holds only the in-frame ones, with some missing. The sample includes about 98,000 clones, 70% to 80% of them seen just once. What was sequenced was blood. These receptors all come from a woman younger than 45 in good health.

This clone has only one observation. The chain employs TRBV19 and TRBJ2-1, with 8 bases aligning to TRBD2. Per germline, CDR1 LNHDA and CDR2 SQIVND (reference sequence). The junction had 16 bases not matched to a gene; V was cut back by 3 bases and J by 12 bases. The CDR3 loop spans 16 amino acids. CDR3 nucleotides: TGTGCCAGTAGTATTTTGGTAGCGGGGACCACCACCGGGCAGTTCTTC. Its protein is CASSILVAGTTTGQFF.

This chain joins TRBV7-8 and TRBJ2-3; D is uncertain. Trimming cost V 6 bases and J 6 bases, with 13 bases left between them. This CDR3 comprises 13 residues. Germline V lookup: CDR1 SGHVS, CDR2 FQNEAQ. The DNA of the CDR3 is TGTGCCAGCAGTCGAACTGTCTGGGATACGCAGTATTTT. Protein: CASSRTVWDTQYF.

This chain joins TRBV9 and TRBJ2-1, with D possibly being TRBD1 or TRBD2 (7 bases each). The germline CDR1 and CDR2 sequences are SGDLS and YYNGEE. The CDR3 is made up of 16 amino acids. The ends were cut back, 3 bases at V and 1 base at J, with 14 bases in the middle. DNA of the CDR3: TGTGCCAGCAGCGCAGGGGGGGGAATGTCCTACAATGAGCAGTTCTTC. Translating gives CASSAGGGMSYNEQFF.

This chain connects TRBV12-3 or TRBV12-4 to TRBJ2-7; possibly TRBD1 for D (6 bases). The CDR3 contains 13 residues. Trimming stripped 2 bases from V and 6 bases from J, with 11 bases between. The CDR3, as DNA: TGTGCCAGCAGTTTACCCGGACAGAGCGAGCAGTACTTC. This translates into CASSLPGQSEQYF.

The CDR3 DNA sequence: TGTGCCAGCAGCTTAGCTCCCCGGACAGGGTACACCGGGGAGCTGTTTTTT. Its protein product is CASSLAPRTGYTGELFF. V and J are TRBV7-6 and TRBJ2-2; 8 bases map to TRBD1. Trimming removed 0 bases from V and 3 bases from J; junction bases left unmatched: 6. Germline V gene sequence: CDR1 SGHVS, CDR2 FNYEAQ. The CDR3 has 17 amino acids.

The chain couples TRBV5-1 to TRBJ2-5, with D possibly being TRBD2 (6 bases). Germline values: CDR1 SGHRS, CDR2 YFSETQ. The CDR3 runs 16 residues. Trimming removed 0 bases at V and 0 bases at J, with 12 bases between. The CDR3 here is CASSLGAGTYQETQYF. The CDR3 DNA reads TGCGCCAGCAGCTTGGGGGCGGGGACGTACCAAGAGACCCAGTACTTC.

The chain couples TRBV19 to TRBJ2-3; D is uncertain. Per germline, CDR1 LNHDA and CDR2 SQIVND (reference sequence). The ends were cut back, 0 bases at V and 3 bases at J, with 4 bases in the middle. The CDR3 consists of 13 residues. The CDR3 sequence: CASSIEPTDTQYF. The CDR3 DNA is TGTGCCAGTAGTATAGAACCGACAGATACGCAGTATTTT. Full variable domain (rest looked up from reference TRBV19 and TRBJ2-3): DGGITQSPKYLFRKEGQNVTLSCEQNLNHDAMYWYRQDPGQGLRLIYYSQIVNDFQKGDIAEGYSVSREKKESFPLTVTSAQKNPTAFYLCASSIEPTDTQYFGPGTRLTVL.

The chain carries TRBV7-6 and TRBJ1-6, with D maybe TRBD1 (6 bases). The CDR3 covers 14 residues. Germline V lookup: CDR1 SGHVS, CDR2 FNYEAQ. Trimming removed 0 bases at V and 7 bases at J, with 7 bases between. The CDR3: CASSLAQGNSPLHF. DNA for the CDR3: TGTGCCAGCAGCTTAGCACAGGGCAATTCACCCCTCCACTTT.